This T cell receptor beta chain came from a study of blood T cells in healthy people across ages. Study results and limitations: Among T cells, TCR beta diversity per million cells dropped roughly linearly as age rose. The authors considered diversity estimates from one million T cells to be underestimates.

For the second PCR, which ran for roughly 6 to 12 cycles, a sample-barcoded 5' primer and a J-beta primer mix were used. TCRdb called the 5' RACE reads again in MiXCR, with one record for every CDR3 protein. The profile shows hundreds of thousands of distinct CDR3 sequences, under 70% of them singletons. Of note for this clonotype: Its antigen is currently unknown.

The study recruited healthy Caucasian donors from Russia who were aged about 6 to 95. The CDR3 is made up of 13 amino acids. Germline V gene sequence: CDR1 SGHRS, CDR2 YFSETQ. V was shortened by 0 bases and J by 8 bases, with 9 bases between the two germline ends. Sequencing input: blood. The origin of this receptor is a man between 60 and 75 years old in good health. The chain carries TRBV5-1 and TRBJ2-4; D unresolved. The chain's CDR3 is CASSLGDGDIQYF. DNA of the CDR3: TGCGCCAGCAGCTTGGGGGATGGAGACATTCAGTACTTC.